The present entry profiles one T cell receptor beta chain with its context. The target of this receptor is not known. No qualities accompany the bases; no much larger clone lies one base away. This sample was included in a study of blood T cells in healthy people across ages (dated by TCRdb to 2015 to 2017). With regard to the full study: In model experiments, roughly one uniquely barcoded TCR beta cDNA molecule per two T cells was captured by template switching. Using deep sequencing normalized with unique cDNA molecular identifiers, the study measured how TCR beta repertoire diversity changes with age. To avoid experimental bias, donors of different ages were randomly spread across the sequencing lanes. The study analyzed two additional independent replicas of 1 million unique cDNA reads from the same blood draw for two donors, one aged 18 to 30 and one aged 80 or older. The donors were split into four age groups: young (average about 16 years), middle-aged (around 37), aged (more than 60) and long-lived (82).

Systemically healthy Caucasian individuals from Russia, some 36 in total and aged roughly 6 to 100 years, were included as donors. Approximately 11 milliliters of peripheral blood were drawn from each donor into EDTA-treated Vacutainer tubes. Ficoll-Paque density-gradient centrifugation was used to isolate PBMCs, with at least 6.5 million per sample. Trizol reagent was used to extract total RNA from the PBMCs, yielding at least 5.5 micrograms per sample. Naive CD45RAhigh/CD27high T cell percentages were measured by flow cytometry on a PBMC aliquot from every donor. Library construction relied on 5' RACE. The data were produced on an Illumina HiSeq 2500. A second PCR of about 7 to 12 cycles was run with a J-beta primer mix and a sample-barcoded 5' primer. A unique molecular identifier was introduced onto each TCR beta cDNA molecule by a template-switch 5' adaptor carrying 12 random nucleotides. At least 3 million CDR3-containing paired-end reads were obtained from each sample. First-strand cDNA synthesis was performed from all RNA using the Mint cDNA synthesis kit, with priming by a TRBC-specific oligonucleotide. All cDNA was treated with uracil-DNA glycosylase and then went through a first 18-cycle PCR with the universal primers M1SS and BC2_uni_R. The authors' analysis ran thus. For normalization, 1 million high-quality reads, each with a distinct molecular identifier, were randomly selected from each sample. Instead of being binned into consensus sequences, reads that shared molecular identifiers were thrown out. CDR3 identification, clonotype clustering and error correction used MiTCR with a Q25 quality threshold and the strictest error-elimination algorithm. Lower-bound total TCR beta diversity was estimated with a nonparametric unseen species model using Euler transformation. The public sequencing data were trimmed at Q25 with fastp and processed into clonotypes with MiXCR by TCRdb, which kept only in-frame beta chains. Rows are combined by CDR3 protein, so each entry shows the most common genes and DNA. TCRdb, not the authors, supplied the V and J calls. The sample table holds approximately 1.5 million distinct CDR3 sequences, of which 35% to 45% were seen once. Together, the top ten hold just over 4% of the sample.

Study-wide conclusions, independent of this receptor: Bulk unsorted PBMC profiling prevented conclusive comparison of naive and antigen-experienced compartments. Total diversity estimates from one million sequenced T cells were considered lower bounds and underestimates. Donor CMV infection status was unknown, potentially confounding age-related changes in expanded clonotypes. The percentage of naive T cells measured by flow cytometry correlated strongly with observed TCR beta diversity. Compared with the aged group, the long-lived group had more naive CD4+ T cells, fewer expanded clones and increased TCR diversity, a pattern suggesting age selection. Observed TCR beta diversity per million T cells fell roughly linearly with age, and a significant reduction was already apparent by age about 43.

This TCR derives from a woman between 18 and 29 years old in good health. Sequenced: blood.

The bases are TGTGCCACCTCTCTGGAGGGTTACGAGCAGTACTTC. It specifies CATSLEGYEQYF. This chain joins TRBV24-1 to TRBJ2-7; perhaps TRBD2 is the D gene, with 6 bases matching. From the cysteine up to the phenylalanine, the CDR3 has a length of 12 residues. Of the read, only the CDR3 DNA is kept; its 36 bases are in frame from base 1. V loses 9 bases, J loses 4 bases, and the germline ends lie 12 bases apart. CDR1 and CDR2 are drawn from the germline V gene: KGHDR, SFDVKD.